Below are 30 T cell receptor beta chains sequenced from a single sample in a study of human T cells and chemical hapten exposure. As for time point: patch test 1, 2 weeks after DPC sensitization. The treatment is: therapeutic diphenylcyclopropenone sensitization with weekly scalp DPC. In TCRdb, the RACE reads were re-called with MiXCR into one record per CDR3 protein. The sample consists of 300,000 to 350,000 distinct CDR3 sequences, approximately 6.3% of them appearing once. The input for sequencing was whole blood, taken in connection with sensitization to the hapten diphenylcyclopropenone (DPC). These TCRs come from a woman between 18 and 30 years old with alopecia areata. Some clones in this sample may be carry-over from other donors' samples.

CDR3: CASTGQDNSPLHF. The DNA of the CDR3 is TGTGCCAGCACGGGACAGGATAATTCACCCCTCCACTTT. The V and J genes are TRBV7-2 and TRBJ1-6, with TRBD1 matching over 8 bases. The CDR3 is made up of 13 amino acids. Trimming took 7 bases from V and 5 from J; bases not matched to a gene: 1. Germline values: CDR1 SGHTA, CDR2 FQGNSA.

This clonotype was counted only a few times. The chain carries TRBV24-1 and TRBJ1-2, with 7 nucleotides matching TRBD1. The CDR3 loop spans 12 amino acids. The V segment lost 7 bases and the J segment 3 bases; nucleotides outside the gene matches: 1. Germline-derived CDR1 and CDR2 are KGHDR and SFDVKD. The CDR3 loop reads CATRDRDYGYTF. The DNA of the CDR3 is TGTGCCACCAGAGACAGGGACTATGGCTACACCTTC.

This clonotype was detected many times. J is TRBJ2-7 and V is TRBV20-1; the D gene is possibly TRBD1 (5 bases). CDR1 is DFQATT, CDR2 SNEGSKA, per germline (reference sequence). The CDR3 has 15 amino acids. Trimming removed 0 bases from V and 0 bases from J, with 12 bases in between. CDR3 protein: CSARDFRDSSYEQYF. The CDR3, as DNA: TGCAGTGCTAGAGATTTTCGCGACAGCTCCTACGAGCAGTACTTC.

This clonotype has ten or more counts. The rearrangement uses TRBV9 and TRBJ1-5; no definite D call. The CDR3 loop spans 13 amino acids. Germline lookup yields CDR1 SGDLS and CDR2 YYNGEE. The ends were cut back, 0 bases at V and 5 bases at J, with 6 bases in the middle. For the CDR3, the DNA is TGTGCCAGCAGCGTAGGTGTAGATCAGCCCCAGCATTTT. It encodes CASSVGVDQPQHF.

This clonotype was counted a few times. This chain joins TRBV11-2 and TRBJ2-1; D gene uncertain. This CDR3 has 12 residues. V shed 5 bases and J shed 5 bases, with 7 bases lying between them. Germline V gene sequence: CDR1 SGHAT, CDR2 FQNNGV. Here the CDR3 DNA reads TGTGCCAGCAGCCACGTCCACAATGAGCAGTTCTTC. Translation gives CASSHVHNEQFF.

This clonotype was detected many times. V and J are TRBV6-2 or TRBV6-3 and TRBJ2-7, with TRBD2 identical over 7 bases. V lost 5 bases and J lost 4; bases outside the gene matches: 8. The CDR3 extends over 14 amino acids. Germline V gene sequence: CDR1 MNHEY, CDR2 SVGEGT. CDR3 sequence (DNA): TGTGCCAGCAGTCCCACAGGAGCGGGGTACGAGCAGTACTTC. Amino acid sequence: CASSPTGAGYEQYF.

This clonotype has only a few counts. V is TRBV15 and J is TRBJ2-1; no firm D call. V lost 1 base to trimming and J lost 10 bases, with 11 bases between them. Germline V gene data show CDR1 as LNHNV and CDR2 as YYDKDF (reference sequence). The CDR3 runs to 13 residues. CDR3 residues: CATSRVIKGEQFF. DNA of the CDR3: TGTGCCACCAGCAGAGTGATTAAAGGGGAGCAGTTCTTC.

The table lists this clonotype with a few counts. The chain uses TRBV4-3 and TRBJ1-1; D is unresolved. The V end was cut by 0 bases, the J end by 4 bases, with 9 bases between. CDR1 LGHNA and CDR2 YSLEER come from the germline V gene. This CDR3 is built from 14 residues. This chain's CDR3 is CASSQEYEGTEAFF. The CDR3 DNA follows: TGCGCCAGCAGCCAAGAATATGAAGGCACTGAAGCTTTCTTT.

The table lists this clonotype with a few counts. The rearrangement joins TRBV5-1 to TRBJ2-3; D assignment may be TRBD1 or TRBD2 (5 bases each). V was shortened by 0 bases and J by 1 base, with 9 bases between the two germline ends. The germline V gene encodes CDR1 SGHRS and CDR2 YFSETQ. The CDR3 covers 15 residues. For the CDR3, the DNA is TGCGCCAGCAGCTTGGGACGGGGCGGCACAGATACGCAGTATTTT. This gives the protein CASSLGRGGTDTQYF.

In its sample, this clonotype was seen many times. This chain links TRBV3-1 with TRBJ2-2, with a tentative D call TRBD2 (5 bases). Germline lookup yields CDR1 LGHDT and CDR2 YNNKEL (reference sequence). Trimming took off 6 bases at V and 4 bases at J, with 15 bases between the two ends. The CDR3 sequence is 15 residues long. The CDR3 nucleotides read TGTGCCAGCAGTCCGAGAGAGGGATCCACCGGGGAGCTGTTTTTT. Translation gives CASSPREGSTGELFF.

Only a few counts were recorded for this clonotype. J is TRBJ1-2 and V is TRBV6-5, with 7 bases fitting TRBD1. With 4 bases clipped from V and 5 bases from J, the junction kept 13 bases outside the gene matches. CDR1 MNHEY and CDR2 SVGAGI come from the germline V gene. This CDR3 spans 16 amino acids. The CDR3 loop reads CASSSSGTEKVYGYTF. The CDR3 DNA follows: TGTGCCAGCAGTTCTTCCGGGACAGAAAAAGTGTATGGCTACACCTTC.

The sample holds many counts of this clonotype. The rearrangement joins TRBV6-6 to TRBJ1-2, with D perhaps TRBD1 (6 bases). From germline, CDR1 is MNHNY and CDR2 SVGAGI (reference sequence). V shed 4 bases and J shed 3 bases, with 12 bases lying between them. This CDR3 region has 14 residues. The CDR3 region has the DNA TGTGCCAGCAGTTCTACGACAGGAGACTATGGCTACACCTTC. It yields the protein CASSSTTGDYGYTF.

This clonotype was recorded a few times. The chain is built from TRBV20-1 and TRBJ1-5, with D unclear. Germline V gene sequence: CDR1 DFQATT, CDR2 SNEGSKA (reference sequence). Trimming left V 3 bases short and J 4 bases short, with 10 bases between. The CDR3 contains 13 residues. CDR3 in DNA: TGCAGTGCTAGGAATACGGGGAATCAGCCCCAGCATTTT. Its protein is CSARNTGNQPQHF.

The chain employs TRBV6-2 or TRBV6-3 and TRBJ2-7, with 7 positions matching TRBD1. Germline CDR1 MNHEY, CDR2 SVGEGT. The CDR3 has 13 amino acids. Trimming at V came to 10 bases and at J to 6 bases, leaving 12 bases not matched to a gene. The CDR3 bases are TGTGCCATACGTCGGGACAGTACCTGCGAGCAGTACTTC. This encodes CAIRRDSTCEQYF.

This clonotype was seen at least ten times. The V gene is TRBV6-6, the J gene TRBJ1-2; 9 nucleotides match TRBD1. Germline V gives CDR1 MNHNY, CDR2 SVGAGI (reference sequence). Trimming at V came to 4 bases and at J to 7 bases, leaving 4 bases not matched to a gene. The CDR3 is made up of 13 amino acids. The CDR3: CASSFGQGPGYTF. As DNA, the CDR3 is TGTGCCAGCAGTTTTGGACAGGGGCCTGGCTACACCTTC.

This clonotype was seen more than once but under ten times. This chain connects TRBV4-1 to TRBJ2-3; 14 nucleotides line up with TRBD2. V lost 2 bases, J lost 6 bases, and 4 bases stayed unmatched. This CDR3 contains 16 residues. Per the germline V gene, CDR1 is MGHRA and CDR2 is YSYEKL. CDR3 residues: CASSQRLAGGVDTQYF. The CDR3 coding sequence is TGCGCCAGCAGCCAAAGACTAGCGGGGGGGGTTGATACGCAGTATTTT.

This clonotype has a count of ten or more. The chain is built from TRBV7-2 and TRBJ2-3; D possibly corresponds to TRBD2 (6 bases). V lost 8 bases and J 1 base, leaving 16 bases between the germline ends. The CDR3 length is 15 residues. CDR1 is SGHTA and CDR2 is FQGNSA in the germline V gene. CDR3 loop: CASVRAGSGTDTQYF. CDR3 in DNA: TGTGCCAGCGTCCGGGCGGGGAGTGGCACAGATACGCAGTATTTT.

This clonotype has only a few counts. This CDR3 is CASSSRQTTDTQYF. The CDR3 nucleotides read TGTGCCAGCAGCTCTCGACAGACCACAGATACGCAGTATTTT. The chain has TRBV7-2 and TRBJ2-3; tentative D call: TRBD1 (5 bases). Germline V gives CDR1 SGHTA, CDR2 FQGNSA. The ends were cut back, 4 bases at V and 2 bases at J, with 10 bases in the middle. This CDR3 is built from 14 residues. The full variable domain, with the rest looked up from reference TRBV7-2 and TRBJ2-3, is GAGVSQSPSNKVTEKGKDVELRCDPISGHTALYWYRQSLGQGLEFLIYFQGNSAPDKSGLPSDRFSAERTGGSVSTLTIQRTQQEDSAVYLCASSSRQTTDTQYFGPGTRLTVL.

This clonotype was counted a few times. This chain connects TRBV10-3 to TRBJ2-1, with 10 bases lining up with TRBD1. CDR1 ENHRY and CDR2 SYGVKD come from the germline V gene. The V and J ends lost 8 bases and 8 bases, in that order; junction bases with no gene match: 6. This CDR3 is built from 13 residues. CDR3 amino acids: CAIGTGEFDEQFF. In DNA, the CDR3 is TGTGCCATCGGGACAGGGGAGTTTGATGAGCAGTTCTTC.

This clonotype was detected ten times or more. The chain links TRBV28 to TRBJ2-3; D ambiguous. Germline V gene data show CDR1 as MDHEN and CDR2 as SYDVKM. The CDR3 consists of 16 residues. The ends were cut back, 6 bases at V and 2 bases at J, with 18 bases in the middle. The CDR3 sequence: CASSPRSDRYTDTQYF. In DNA, the CDR3 is TGTGCCAGCAGCCCTCGGTCCGATAGATACACAGATACGCAGTATTTT.

The CDR3 sequence: CASSFGQGASGTGELFF. The CDR3 DNA sequence: TGCGCCAGCAGCTTTGGACAGGGGGCCTCTGGCACCGGGGAGCTGTTTTTT. The rearrangement links TRBV5-1 to TRBJ2-2; 11 nucleotides align to TRBD1. Germline V CDR1 and CDR2: SGHRS, YFSETQ. The CDR3 is 17 residues long. Losses at the gene ends were 2 bases for V and 4 bases for J; bases not matched to a gene: 7.

About this clonotype itself: One junction end disagrees with the germline gene, perhaps due to a read error. The rearrangement joins TRBV10-3 to TRBJ1-1, with D possibly TRBD1 on 5 matching bases. This CDR3 has 17 residues. Germline V gives CDR1 ENHRY, CDR2 SYGVKD. The CDR3 DNA follows: TGTGCCATCGGTGAGCTGAGGTCGAGGGGTCAGAACACTGAAGCTTTCTTT. This codes for CAIGELRSRGQNTEAFF.

The sample holds many counts of this clonotype. The rearrangement joins TRBV11-2 to TRBJ2-7, with D perhaps TRBD1 or TRBD2 (5 bases each). Trimming stripped 4 bases from V and 2 bases from J, with 9 bases between. The germline CDR1 and CDR2 sequences are SGHAT and FQNNGV. There are 13 residues in the CDR3. The CDR3 coding sequence is TGTGCCAGCAGCTCGGGGACGACCTACGAGCAGTACTTC. Translating gives CASSSGTTYEQYF.

This clonotype came up many times. The chain uses TRBV3-1 and TRBJ2-3; D is unresolved. V lost 0 bases and J lost 2, with 3 bases in between. This CDR3 is 13 amino acids long. The germline gives CDR1 LGHDT, CDR2 YNNKEL (reference sequence). CDR3 region: CASSQDVTDTQYF. CDR3 DNA: TGTGCCAGCAGCCAAGACGTCACAGATACGCAGTATTTT.

This clonotype was seen at least ten times. The V and J genes are TRBV5-1 and TRBJ2-5, with 9 bases aligning to TRBD2. Trimming cost V 0 bases and J 3 bases; bases outside gene matches: 9. The CDR3 loop spans 17 amino acids. Germline V gene data show CDR1 as SGHRS and CDR2 as YFSETQ. The DNA for the CDR3 is TGCGCCAGCAGCTTGGCAGCGGGCGGGGGGGCCGAAGAGACCCAGTACTTC. Protein sequence: CASSLAAGGGAEETQYF.

This clonotype was counted at least ten times. The chain carries TRBV5-5 and TRBJ1-1, with D unresolved. This CDR3 region has 11 residues. Trimming took 2 bases from V and 10 from J, leaving 9 bases between them. Germline CDR1 reads SGHKS; CDR2 reads YYEKEE (reference sequence). The CDR3 sequence: CASSFSGIAFF. In DNA form, the CDR3 reads TGTGCCAGCAGCTTTTCAGGTATAGCTTTCTTT.

This clonotype was picked up many times. This chain connects TRBV9 to TRBJ2-1; 11 nucleotides match TRBD2. J lost 3 bases, V lost 3 bases, and 2 bases had no gene match. Germline values: CDR1 SGDLS, CDR2 YYNGEE. The CDR3 loop spans 15 amino acids. The CDR3 DNA reads TGTGCCAGCAGCGAAACTAGCGGGGGCTACAATGAGCAGTTCTTC. Its translation is CASSETSGGYNEQFF.

The rearrangement joins TRBV9 to TRBJ2-1; 12 bases are a match to TRBD2. V trimming: 4 bases; J trimming: 7 bases; junction bases outside the gene matches: 12. This CDR3 is 17 amino acids long. Looked up from germline, CDR1 is SGDLS and CDR2 is YYNGEE. Here the CDR3 DNA reads TGTGCCAGCAGCCCCCGGGCTAGCGGGGGGGCCGATAATGAGCAGTTCTTC. It is translated as CASSPRASGGADNEQFF.

This clonotype was recorded a few times. This chain uses TRBV12-3 or TRBV12-4 with TRBJ2-7; D remains unclear. Trimming left V 5 bases short and J 5 bases short, with 10 bases between. The CDR3 has 12 residues. The CDR3 spells CASSQDPHEQYF. The CDR3, as DNA: TGTGCCAGCAGTCAGGACCCCCACGAGCAGTACTTC.

CDR3 sequence: CASSPRLNQPQHF. DNA of the CDR3: TGTGCCAGCAGCCCCCGGCTCAATCAGCCCCAGCATTTT. V is TRBV6-1 and J is TRBJ1-5; no reliable D call. CDR1 and CDR2 (germline): MNHNS, SASEGT. V lost 6 bases to trimming and J lost 3 bases, with 9 bases between them. This CDR3 comprises 13 residues.